Shown below are 32 T cell receptor beta chains from a single sample sequenced in a study of T cell responses to AZD1222 COVID-19 vaccine. Profiled with immunoSEQ multiplex PCR; TCRdb holds only in-frame clones, not every one. The table lists just under 80,000 clones, 92% of them singletons, with more than 4.5% in the top ten. The sequencing here drew on peripheral blood, taken 28 days after the second AZD1222 dose. These TCRs come from an adult who received the AZD1222 COVID-19 vaccine.

This clone was recorded only once. This chain links TRBV5-8 with TRBJ1-2; D is undetermined. The CDR3 totals 15 residues. The ends were cut back, 0 bases at V and 4 bases at J, with 13 bases in the middle. CDR1 and CDR2 from the germline V gene are SGHTS and YDEGEE. CDR3 sequence reads: CASSLVWAAGYGYTF. The CDR3, as DNA: TGTGCCAGCAGCTTGGTTTGGGCGGCGGGCTATGGCTACACCTTC.

The V gene is TRBV6-4, the J gene TRBJ1-2; 10 bases are a match to TRBD1. This CDR3 is built from 15 residues. V lost 4 bases to trimming and J lost 9 bases; unmatched junction nucleotides: 11. The germline V gene encodes CDR1 MRHNA and CDR2 SNTAGT. In DNA form, the CDR3 reads TGTGCCAGCAGTGCCCGGGACAGGGGCACGTCGCGCTACACCTTC. Translating gives CASSARDRGTSRYTF.

This clone is a singleton in its sample. This rearrangement joins TRBV7-9 to TRBJ1-2; a possible D gene is TRBD1 (6 bases). V was pared by 2 bases and J by 4 bases, with 14 bases between. CDR3 length: 15 amino acids. Germline V CDR1 and CDR2: SEHNR, FQNEAQ (reference sequence). The DNA of the CDR3 is TGTGCCAGCAGCTTATCAACAGGGATCGGCTATGGCTACACCTTC. Translating it yields CASSLSTGIGYGYTF.

This sequence joins TRBV28 and TRBJ2-5, with D perhaps matching TRBD1 or TRBD2 (5 bases each). This CDR3 region has 15 residues. The V end was cut by 1 base, the J end by 3 bases, with 12 bases between. Germline V gives CDR1 MDHEN, CDR2 SYDVKM. DNA of the CDR3: TGTGCCAGCAGTTTATCCCGGGGCTTCAAAGAGACCCAGTACTTC. Encoded protein: CASSLSRGFKETQYF. Using reference TRBV28 and TRBJ2-5 for the parts outside the CDR3, the full variable domain is DVKVTQSSRYLVKRTGEKVFLECVQDMDHENMFWYRQDPGLGLRLIYFSYDVKMKEKGDIPEGYSVSREKKERFSLILESASTNQTSMYLCASSLSRGFKETQYFGPGTRLLVL.

This clone was recorded once. This rearrangement joins TRBV6-5 to TRBJ1-3; D is unresolved. Looked up from germline, CDR1 is MNHEY and CDR2 is SVGAGI. The CDR3 covers 13 residues. The CDR3 loop reads CGASALSGNTIYF. The CDR3 DNA is TGTGGTGCATCGGCCCTCTCTGGAAACACCATATATTTT.

The CDR3 DNA follows: TGTGCCAGTAGTAGGATAACCGGGGGGGACACTGAAGCTTTCTTT. It codes for CASSRITGGDTEAFF. The genes are TRBV19 and TRBJ1-1; possible D gene TRBD1, 5 bases. The CDR3 consists of 15 residues. The germline V and J ends were trimmed by 4 bases and 3 bases, with 15 bases remaining between them. Germline loops: CDR1 LNHDA, CDR2 SQIVND (reference sequence).

The chain has TRBV4-1 and TRBJ1-4, with 12 bases aligning to TRBD1. Trimming at V came to 2 bases and at J to 8 bases, leaving 6 bases not matched to a gene. Germline values: CDR1 MGHRA, CDR2 YSYEKL. The CDR3 has 16 amino acids. In nucleotides, the CDR3 is TGCGCCAGCAGCCAATCCCCGGGACAGGGGGCAGAAAAACTGTTTTTT. Amino acids: CASSQSPGQGAEKLFF.

The chain links TRBV6-1 to TRBJ2-2, with D maybe TRBD2 (5 bases). The CDR3 sequence is 15 residues long. Trimming took 1 base from V and 5 from J, leaving 11 bases between them. Germline CDR1 is MNHNS and CDR2 is SASEGT. The CDR3 is CASSEGEGWTGELFF. In DNA form, the CDR3 reads TGTGCCAGCAGTGAAGGTGAGGGCTGGACCGGGGAGCTGTTTTTT.

The rearrangement links TRBV4-1 to TRBJ1-2; D unclear. The ends were cut back, 4 bases at V and 7 bases at J, with 19 bases in the middle. The CDR3 contains 15 residues. Germline V CDR1 and CDR2: MGHRA, YSYEKL. This CDR3 is CASSPAHPRVSGYTF. DNA of the CDR3: TGCGCCAGCAGCCCTGCCCACCCGAGAGTCTCTGGCTACACCTTC.

This chain connects TRBV7-3 to TRBJ1-2; D remains unclear. There are 15 residues in the CDR3. The germline CDR1 and CDR2 sequences are SGHTA and FQGTGA. V was clipped by 2 bases and J by 4 bases, with 14 bases between them. The CDR3 bases are TGTGCCAGCAGCTTAGTGGCCGGCGAGGGCTATGGCTACACCTTC. This gives the protein CASSLVAGEGYGYTF.

This chain connects TRBV30 to TRBJ1-1; D is ambiguous. Trimming removed 8 bases from V and 11 bases from J, with 21 bases in between. This CDR3 spans 12 amino acids. Per germline, CDR1 GTSNPN and CDR2 SVGIG (reference sequence). The CDR3 sequence: CATQAGKNNAFF. In nucleotides, the CDR3 is TGTGCCACCCAGGCGGGGAAGAATAATGCTTTCTTT.

The V gene is TRBV29-1, the J gene TRBJ1-1; tentative D call: TRBD1 (6 bases). The CDR3 sequence is 13 residues long. Germline V gene lookup returns CDR1 SQVTM and CDR2 ANQGSEA. V was clipped by 4 bases and J by 2 bases, with 11 bases between them. The CDR3 spells CSVARGQNTEAFF. CDR3 DNA: TGCAGCGTTGCCAGGGGACAAAACACTGAAGCTTTCTTT.

The rearrangement links TRBV6-5 to TRBJ2-3, with 8 positions matching TRBD2. CDR3 length equals 15 residues. J gave up 1 base and V 10 bases, and 10 bases lay outside the gene matches. In germline, CDR1 is MNHEY, CDR2 SVGAGI. The CDR3 nucleotides read TGTGCCACGGCGAGAGGGCGGGAGGGCACAGATACGCAGTATTTT. It translates to CATARGREGTDTQYF.

The V and J genes are TRBV30 and TRBJ1-2; no firm D call. Trimming stripped 4 bases from V and 7 bases from J, with 13 bases between. Germline V lookup: CDR1 GTSNPN, CDR2 SVGIG (reference sequence). The CDR3 spans 12 residues. CDR3 DNA: TGTGCCTGGAAGGTCAGGCTTGGTGGCTACACCTTC. This sequence encodes CAWKVRLGGYTF.

The chain carries TRBV19 and TRBJ2-5; 8 nucleotides match TRBD1. Per the germline V gene, CDR1 is LNHDA and CDR2 is SQIVND (reference sequence). Unmatched junction bases numbered 8, after V lost 7 bases and J lost 1 base. The CDR3 extends over 15 amino acids. The DNA for the CDR3 is TGTGCCAGTACCCAAAGCGGACAGGGCCAAGAGACCCAGTACTTC. This translates into CASTQSGQGQETQYF.

The gene calls are TRBV6-1 and TRBJ1-5; tentative D call: TRBD1 (5 bases). This CDR3 is 15 amino acids long. The V end was cut by 1 base, the J end by 7 bases, with 14 bases between. Germline lookup yields CDR1 MNHNS and CDR2 SASEGT. The CDR3 DNA follows: TGTGCCAGCAGTGAAGTACCAGGGTCAGGGCAGCCCCAGCATTTT. Translating it yields CASSEVPGSGQPQHF.

This clone appeared a few times. CDR3 in amino acids: CASRPGQGSSPLHF. CDR3 in DNA: TGTGCCAGCAGACCCGGACAGGGAAGTTCACCCCTCCACTTT. The chain uses TRBV6-5 and TRBJ1-6, with TRBD1 matching 8 bases. CDR1 is MNHEY, CDR2 SVGAGI, per germline. V lost 6 bases, J lost 9 bases, and 7 bases stayed unmatched. This CDR3 has 14 amino acids.

The rearrangement uses TRBV6-5 and TRBJ2-7; 12 bases agree with TRBD2. This CDR3 has 15 amino acids. Losses at the gene ends were 6 bases for V and 6 bases for J; bases not matched to a gene: 9. From germline, CDR1 is MNHEY and CDR2 SVGAGI. CDR3 sequence (DNA): TGTGCCAGCAGAAGACTAGCGGGAGATCCTACCGAGCAGTACTTC. Protein product: CASRRLAGDPTEQYF.

The chain links TRBV19 to TRBJ2-5, with TRBD2 matching 10 bases. CDR3 length: 16 residues. CDR1 is LNHDA, CDR2 SQIVND, per germline (reference sequence). V lost 3 bases and J lost 5; bases outside the gene matches: 9. The CDR3, as DNA: TGTGCCAGTAGTATCGGCCTAGCGGGAGCAGTGGAGACCCAGTACTTC. This sequence encodes CASSIGLAGAVETQYF.

The chain combines TRBV10-3 with TRBJ2-2; D is unresolved. Germline V CDR1 and CDR2: ENHRY, SYGVKD. The V end was cut by 8 bases, the J end by 1 base, with 8 bases between. This CDR3 has 13 amino acids. CDR3 coding DNA: TGTGCCATCTGGCGAGGGAACACCGGGGAGCTGTTTTTT. It specifies CAIWRGNTGELFF.

The rearrangement links TRBV27 to TRBJ2-2, with TRBD2 matching over 10 bases. In germline, CDR1 is MNHEY, CDR2 SMNVEV (reference sequence). This CDR3 is 17 amino acids long. J was trimmed by 2 bases and V by 0 bases; bases with no gene match: 3. CDR3 DNA: TGTGCCAGCAGTTTATCTAGCGGGAGGCTAAACACCGGGGAGCTGTTTTTT. It encodes CASSLSSGRLNTGELFF.

This sequence joins TRBV11-3 and TRBJ2-6; no firm D call. This CDR3 is built from 15 residues. V shed 1 base and J shed 0 bases, with 4 bases lying between them. Germline assignment: CDR1 SGHNT and CDR2 YENEEA. CDR3 region: CASSLAFSGANVLTF. CDR3 in DNA: TGTGCCAGCAGCTTAGCATTCTCTGGGGCCAACGTCCTGACTTTC.

This clone was seen once. The chain combines TRBV7-3 with TRBJ2-1; D may correspond to TRBD1 or TRBD2 (5 bases each). Trimming removed 4 bases from V and 4 bases from J, with 11 bases in between. Germline V gene data show CDR1 as SGHTA and CDR2 as FQGTGA. The CDR3 extends over 14 amino acids. The CDR3 loop reads CASSWGEGYNEQFF. The CDR3 DNA follows: TGTGCCAGCAGCTGGGGAGAGGGGTACAATGAGCAGTTCTTC.

The V and J genes are TRBV5-1 and TRBJ1-2; D possibly corresponds to TRBD1 (5 bases). CDR3 length: 14 amino acids. V lost 0 bases and J lost 3, with 9 bases in between. Germline values: CDR1 SGHRS, CDR2 YFSETQ. The CDR3 DNA is TGCGCCAGCAGCTTGGTAGGGGCCGACTATGGCTACACCTTC. Translating it yields CASSLVGADYGYTF.

This clone was seen only once. CDR3 in amino acids: CASSDSGRATEAFF. DNA for the CDR3: TGTGCCAGCAGTGACTCGGGCAGGGCCACTGAAGCTTTCTTT. The gene calls are TRBV6-4 and TRBJ1-1; D is possibly TRBD1 (5 bases). Trimming took off 0 bases at V and 4 bases at J, with 9 bases between the two ends. CDR1 and CDR2 (germline): MRHNA, SNTAGT. The CDR3 sequence is 14 residues long.

V usage is TRBV19 and J usage is TRBJ2-1; 7 bases agree with TRBD2. V dropped 8 bases and J dropped 9; count of bases not matched to a gene: 7. The CDR3 length is 12 residues. The germline CDR1 and CDR2 sequences are LNHDA and SQIVND (reference sequence). CDR3 sequence reads: CASRMERGEQFF. CDR3 DNA: TGTGCCAGTCGGATGGAGCGGGGTGAGCAGTTCTTC.

The chain carries TRBV7-2 and TRBJ2-5; 7 nucleotides line up with TRBD2. The CDR3 spans 14 residues. Germline-derived CDR1 and CDR2 are SGHTA and FQGNSA. V dropped 10 bases and J dropped 3; count of bases not matched to a gene: 11. CDR3 coding DNA: TGTGCCACCTCCAGTGGGGGGGTCGAAGAGACCCAGTACTTC. It yields the protein CATSSGGVEETQYF.

The chain uses TRBV30 and TRBJ1-6; D gene ambiguous. The germline V and J ends were trimmed by 8 bases and 5 bases, with 10 bases remaining between them. The germline CDR1 and CDR2 sequences are GTSNPN and SVGIG (reference sequence). The CDR3 covers 12 residues. This chain's CDR3 is CAGQVNNSPLHF. The CDR3 coding sequence is TGTGCCGGGCAAGTAAATAATTCACCCCTCCACTTT.

The chain employs TRBV11-3 and TRBJ1-1; 8 bases align to TRBD1. V was clipped by 3 bases and J by 5 bases; unmatched bases: 17. There are 18 residues in the CDR3. Germline V gene lookup returns CDR1 SGHNT and CDR2 YENEEA. The CDR3 loop reads CASSLGDPFGQGETEAFF. In DNA form, the CDR3 reads TGTGCCAGCAGCTTGGGGGACCCTTTCGGACAGGGAGAGACTGAAGCTTTCTTT.

The genes are TRBV28 and TRBJ2-1; 10 bases are shared with TRBD1. The trim removed 4 bases at V and 1 base at J, leaving 10 bases unmatched. Per the germline V gene, CDR1 is MDHEN and CDR2 is SYDVKM. This CDR3 comprises 18 residues. As DNA, the CDR3 is TGTGCCAGCAGTTCCCTCAATCCGGGACAGGGGTCCTACAATGAGCAGTTCTTC. It specifies CASSSLNPGQGSYNEQFF.

This clone was recorded only once. CDR3 nucleotide sequence: TGTGCCAGCAGCGACGGACAGGGATGGCGGGGGCGCGATGAGCAGTTCTTC. Protein sequence: CASSDGQGWRGRDEQFF. The chain uses TRBV7-3 and TRBJ2-1, with a weak D call TRBD1 (8 bases). Germline assignment: CDR1 SGHTA and CDR2 FQGTGA. The CDR3 has 17 residues. V lost 5 bases and J 8 bases, leaving 25 bases between the germline ends.

By share, this clone counts as medium-sized. The chain joins TRBV2 to TRBJ2-1, with TRBD2 matching 9 bases. The CDR3 loop spans 18 amino acids. V lost 0 bases and J lost 3; bases outside the gene matches: 9. Germline values: CDR1 SNHLY, CDR2 FYNNEI. Here the CDR3 DNA reads TGTGCCAGCAGTGAAGCCCCGTCGGGAGCGGGAGGCTACAATGAGCAGTTCTTC. This translates into CASSEAPSGAGGYNEQFF.